The rows below give T cell receptor beta chains drawn from one sample of a study of beta chain features in type 1 diabetes. The data were produced by immunoSEQ multiplex PCR, yet TCRdb's version contains in-frame clones alone and is incomplete. Of a few hundred thousand clones in the sample, roughly a fifth are singletons; the top ten hold under 0.05%. The sample was naive CD4+ T cells from blood. These receptors came from a woman between 18 and 30 years old in good health. CDR3s include the opening cysteine and the closing phenylalanine or tryptophan. D genes are given only for firm matches. The size entry is marked missing in some rows and otherwise reads once, few, many or a size class.

V	D	size	J	CDR3	DNA
TRBV30	.	.	TRBJ2-3	CAWTVQAGTDTQYF	TGTGCCTGGACAGTACAGGCAGGCACAGATACGCAGTATTTT
TRBV5-4	TRBD1	few	TRBJ2-5	CASSLGQGARETQYF	TGTGCCAGCAGCTTAGGTCAGGGGGCTCGGGAGACCCAGTACTTC
TRBV6-1	.	.	TRBJ2-1	CASSLSSQFF	TGTGCCAGCAGCCTTAGCTCGCAGTTCTTC
TRBV1	.	.	TRBJ1-5	CTSSPPDRYNQPQHF	TGCACCAGCAGCCCTCCGGACAGATACAATCAGCCCCAGCATTTT
TRBV7-2	TRBD2	few	TRBJ2-1	CASSSWGQRGGNEQFF	TGTGCCAGCAGCTCATGGGGACAGCGGGGGGGCAATGAGCAGTTCTTC
TRBV5-1	.	few	TRBJ2-7	CASSGKQGPDYEQYF	TGCGCCAGCAGCGGTAAACAGGGACCGGACTACGAGCAGTACTTC
TRBV9	TRBD1	.	TRBJ2-1	CASSVEVTGDNEQFF	TGTGCCAGCAGCGTAGAAGTGACAGGGGACAATGAGCAGTTCTTC
TRBV11-1	.	.	TRBJ2-2	CASREPGLKAGELFF	TGTGCCAGCAGGGAACCGGGACTGAAGGCCGGGGAGCTGTTTTTT
TRBV19	.	few	TRBJ2-5	CASSISLAADEETQYF	TGTGCCAGTAGTATAAGCTTAGCGGCGGATGAGGAGACCCAGTACTTC
TRBV11-2	.	few	TRBJ2-2	CASSPSRTVGELFF	TGTGCCAGCAGCCCCTCCCGTACAGTCGGGGAGCTGTTTTTT
TRBV29-1	TRBD2	few	TRBJ2-1	CSVEEVAGTYNEQFF	TGCAGCGTTGAAGAAGTAGCGGGAACCTACAATGAGCAGTTCTTC
TRBV7-6	.	few	TRBJ2-7	CASTRGAPYEQYF	TGTGCCAGCACCCGGGGGGCTCCCTACGAGCAGTACTTC
TRBV4-1	TRBD2	.	TRBJ2-7	CASSQEESGRVYEQYF	TGCGCCAGCAGCCAAGAAGAAAGCGGGAGGGTATACGAGCAGTACTTC
TRBV19	.	few	TRBJ1-5	CASKETNQPQHF	TGTGCCAGTAAAGAGACTAATCAGCCCCAGCATTTT
TRBV9	.	few	TRBJ1-2	CASSVAGNNYGYTF	TGTGCCAGCAGCGTAGCAGGCAATAACTATGGCTACACCTTC
TRBV4-1	.	.	TRBJ2-3	CASSRRAVSSTDTQYF	TGCGCCAGCAGCCGGAGGGCGGTTTCTAGCACAGATACGCAGTATTTT
TRBV5-1	TRBD2	few	TRBJ2-5	CASTGGSGETQYF	TGCGCCAGCACTGGCGGGAGCGGAGAGACCCAGTACTTC
TRBV5-4	.	few	TRBJ1-1	CASSADRNTEAFF	TGTGCCAGCAGCGCGGACAGGAACACTGAAGCTTTCTTT
TRBV2	.	.	TRBJ2-1	CASSPTTQGFF	TGTGCCAGCAGTCCCACAACGCAGGGGTTCTTC
TRBV2	.	.	TRBJ1-2	CASSFRQADGYTF	TGTGCCAGCAGTTTTCGACAGGCTGATGGCTACACCTTC
TRBV30	TRBD1	.	TRBJ1-1	CAWGTGQGRTEAFF	TGTGCCTGGGGAACCGGACAGGGGAGGACTGAAGCTTTCTTT
TRBV18	TRBD1	few	TRBJ2-3	CASSPARTGELRGF	TGTGCCAGCTCGCCAGCCCGGACAGGGGAGCTGAGGGGTTTT
TRBV10-3	TRBD1	.	TRBJ2-2	CAIRGQGIGTGELFF	TGTGCCATCAGGGGACAGGGGATCGGAACCGGGGAGCTGTTTTTT
TRBV28	.	.	TRBJ2-3	CASSLSARADTQYF	TGTGCCAGCAGTCTGTCGGCCAGGGCAGATACGCAGTATTTT
TRBV15	TRBD1	.	TRBJ2-7	CATSRDRGTGSASYEQYF	TGTGCCACCAGCAGAGATAGGGGGACAGGGTCTGCGTCCTACGAGCAGTACTTC
TRBV19	.	.	TRBJ2-3	CASSPGLTDTQYF	TGTGCCAGTAGCCCGGGGTTAACAGATACGCAGTATTTT
TRBV5-1	TRBD1	few	TRBJ2-1	CASSGRTGGYNEQFF	TGCGCCAGCAGCGGGAGGACAGGGGGCTATAATGAGCAGTTCTTC
TRBV5-1	.	.	TRBJ2-7	CASSLGQGPYEQYF	TGCGCCAGCAGCTTGGGGCAGGGGCCCTACGAGCAGTACTTC
TRBV19	TRBD2	few	TRBJ2-7	CASSALGLAGEVSYEQYF	TGTGCCAGTAGTGCACTAGGACTAGCGGGAGAGGTGTCCTACGAGCAGTACTTC
TRBV25-1	.	few	TRBJ2-3	CASSSAGGTDTQYF	TGTGCCAGCAGTTCTGCAGGGGGCACAGATACGCAGTATTTT
TRBV7-2	.	few	TRBJ1-1	CASSLGGRKNTEAFF	TGTGCCAGCAGCCTGGGTGGGAGAAAGAACACTGAAGCTTTCTTT
TRBV5-6	TRBD2	few	TRBJ2-1	CASRPYGLAGSYNEQFF	TGTGCCAGCAGACCCTACGGACTAGCGGGTTCCTACAATGAGCAGTTCTTC
TRBV5-1	TRBD1	.	TRBJ1-1	CASSKGQGTTEAFF	TGCGCCAGCAGCAAGGGACAGGGGACCACTGAAGCTTTCTTT
TRBV28	TRBD1	.	TRBJ1-1	CASRGERGLVENTEAFF	TGTGCCAGCAGGGGAGAAAGGGGGCTGGTAGAGAACACTGAAGCTTTCTTT
TRBV4-2	.	few	TRBJ1-2	CASSPLTAGLYGYTF	TGTGCCAGCAGCCCCTTAACGGCAGGGCTCTATGGCTACACCTTC
TRBV30	TRBD1	.	TRBJ1-2	CAWRVTGTGFNYGYTF	TGTGCCTGGAGGGTGACAGGGACAGGCTTTAACTATGGCTACACCTTC